A selection of T cell receptor beta chains follows, all from one sample in a study of blood T cells in healthy people across ages. TCRdb independently ran MiXCR on the 5' RACE reads; one entry per CDR3 protein. The data contain roughly 680,000 distinct CDR3 sequences, 45% to 50% of them singletons. The specimen was blood. All receptors come from a woman in her sixties in good health. Each CDR3 is given with its conserved first and last residue. A D gene is named only where the DNA matches it firmly. Part of the rows lack a size; the others show once, few, many or a class for expanded clones.

V gene: TRBV29-1; D gene: .; clone size: .; J gene: TRBJ2-1; CDR3 protein: CSVEDRFRFF; CDR3 DNA: TGCAGCGTTGAAGATCGCTTCCGGTTCTTC
V gene: TRBV20-1; D gene: TRBD2; clone size: few; J gene: TRBJ2-3; CDR3 protein: CSARSSGRSTDTQYF; CDR3 DNA: TGCAGTGCTAGATCTAGCGGGAGAAGCACAGATACGCAGTATTTT
V gene: TRBV7-8; D gene: .; clone size: .; J gene: TRBJ2-1; CDR3 protein: CASSLASSNNEQFF; CDR3 DNA: TGTGCCAGCAGCTTAGCTAGCAGCAACAATGAGCAGTTCTTC
V gene: TRBV3-1; D gene: .; clone size: .; J gene: TRBJ1-1; CDR3 protein: CACSHGQMNTEAFF; CDR3 DNA: TGTGCCTGCAGCCATGGACAAATGAACACTGAAGCTTTCTTT
V gene: TRBV28; D gene: TRBD2; clone size: .; J gene: TRBJ2-7; CDR3 protein: CASHGTSDFYEQYF; CDR3 DNA: TGTGCCAGCCACGGGACTAGCGACTTCTACGAGCAGTACTTC
V gene: TRBV10-3; D gene: .; clone size: .; J gene: TRBJ1-6; CDR3 protein: CAISALLPGEGSPLHF; CDR3 DNA: TGTGCCATCAGTGCACTCCTCCCGGGAGAGGGGTCACCCCTCCACTTT
V gene: TRBV10-3; D gene: TRBD2; clone size: .; J gene: TRBJ2-7; CDR3 protein: CAISDPSGSSYNEQYF; CDR3 DNA: TGTGCCATCAGTGATCCTAGCGGGAGTTCCTACAATGAGCAGTACTTC
V gene: TRBV5-1; D gene: TRBD2; clone size: few; J gene: TRBJ2-5; CDR3 protein: CASSLAAGGKETQYF; CDR3 DNA: TGCGCCAGCAGCTTGGCGGCGGGAGGGAAAGAGACCCAGTACTTC
V gene: TRBV24-1; D gene: .; clone size: .; J gene: TRBJ2-6; CDR3 protein: CATSASAAGANVLTF; CDR3 DNA: TGTGCCACCAGTGCTTCAGCAGCTGGGGCCAACGTCCTGACTTTC
V gene: TRBV27; D gene: TRBD1; clone size: few; J gene: TRBJ1-2; CDR3 protein: CASSPTGATGYTF; CDR3 DNA: TGTGCCAGCAGTCCGACAGGGGCCACTGGCTACACCTTC
V gene: TRBV7-2; D gene: TRBD1; clone size: .; J gene: TRBJ1-2; CDR3 protein: CASSQGQGDGYTF; CDR3 DNA: TGTGCCAGCAGCCAGGGACAGGGAGACGGCTACACCTTC
V gene: TRBV11-2; D gene: TRBD2; clone size: .; J gene: TRBJ2-3; CDR3 protein: CASSLEVGLVTDTQYF; CDR3 DNA: TGTGCCAGCAGCTTAGAGGTGGGACTAGTCACAGATACGCAGTATTTT
V gene: TRBV7-2; D gene: .; clone size: many; J gene: TRBJ2-5; CDR3 protein: CASSLQRETQYF; CDR3 DNA: TGTGCCAGCAGTCTCCAGCGAGAGACCCAGTACTTC
V gene: TRBV11-3; D gene: TRBD1; clone size: .; J gene: TRBJ2-1; CDR3 protein: CASSLTPWTGGKNEQFF; CDR3 DNA: TGTGCCAGCAGCTTAACCCCCTGGACAGGGGGGAAGAATGAGCAGTTCTTC
V gene: TRBV4-1; D gene: .; clone size: .; J gene: TRBJ1-5; CDR3 protein: CASSQLQGSNQPQHF; CDR3 DNA: TGCGCCAGCAGCCAATTACAGGGAAGTAATCAGCCCCAGCATTTT
V gene: TRBV6-4; D gene: TRBD2; clone size: .; J gene: TRBJ2-1; CDR3 protein: CASSEGLAGAGEQFF; CDR3 DNA: TGTGCCAGCAGTGAGGGACTAGCGGGAGCAGGTGAGCAGTTCTTC
V gene: TRBV3-1; D gene: .; clone size: once; J gene: TRBJ2-5; CDR3 protein: CASRATRSETQYF; CDR3 DNA: TGTGCCAGCAGAGCAACTAGGTCAGAGACCCAGTACTTC
V gene: TRBV5-1; D gene: TRBD2; clone size: .; J gene: TRBJ2-3; CDR3 protein: CASSLGSSGRKDTQYF; CDR3 DNA: TGCGCCAGCAGCTTGGGGTCTAGCGGGAGGAAAGATACGCAGTATTTT
V gene: TRBV5-8; D gene: .; clone size: .; J gene: TRBJ1-2; CDR3 protein: CASSFRSLNYGYTF; CDR3 DNA: TGTGCCAGCAGCTTCAGGAGCCTCAACTATGGCTACACCTTC
V gene: TRBV30; D gene: .; clone size: .; J gene: TRBJ2-3; CDR3 protein: CAWSGGRDTQYF; CDR3 DNA: TGTGCCTGGAGTGGGGGCCGGGATACGCAGTATTTT
V gene: TRBV29-1; D gene: .; clone size: few; J gene: TRBJ2-7; CDR3 protein: CSKSPSSSYEQYF; CDR3 DNA: TGCAGCAAAAGCCCGTCGAGCTCCTACGAGCAGTACTTC
V gene: TRBV15; D gene: TRBD2; clone size: .; J gene: TRBJ2-5; CDR3 protein: CATSIFSGGEETQYF; CDR3 DNA: TGTGCCACCAGCATCTTTTCGGGAGGGGAGGAGACCCAGTACTTC
V gene: TRBV4-3; D gene: TRBD2; clone size: once; J gene: TRBJ2-7; CDR3 protein: CASSQDPGLAAPYEQYF; CDR3 DNA: TGCGCCAGCAGCCAAGATCCCGGACTAGCGGCCCCCTACGAGCAGTACTTC
V gene: TRBV4-1; D gene: .; clone size: .; J gene: TRBJ2-3; CDR3 protein: CASSQRQQADTQYF; CDR3 DNA: TGCGCCAGCAGCCAGAGACAGCAAGCAGATACGCAGTATTTT
V gene: TRBV7-6; D gene: .; clone size: few; J gene: TRBJ1-1; CDR3 protein: CASSLGDVNTEAFF; CDR3 DNA: TGTGCCAGCAGCTTGGGGGACGTGAACACTGAAGCTTTCTTT
V gene: TRBV14; D gene: .; clone size: .; J gene: TRBJ2-3; CDR3 protein: CASSHRATDTQYF; CDR3 DNA: TGTGCCAGCAGCCACAGGGCCACAGATACGCAGTATTTT
V gene: TRBV18; D gene: .; clone size: few; J gene: TRBJ2-7; CDR3 protein: CASSPGQQDEQYF; CDR3 DNA: TGTGCCAGCTCACCCGGACAGCAGGACGAGCAGTACTTC
V gene: TRBV20-1; D gene: TRBD2; clone size: .; J gene: TRBJ2-4; CDR3 protein: CSAPPGTSGWGEQYF; CDR3 DNA: TGCAGTGCTCCGCCCGGGACTAGCGGTTGGGGAGAGCAGTACTTC
V gene: TRBV7-9; D gene: .; clone size: few; J gene: TRBJ2-7; CDR3 protein: CASSLGSELYEQYF; CDR3 DNA: TGTGCCAGCAGCTTAGGCTCTGAGCTTTACGAGCAGTACTTC
V gene: TRBV27; D gene: .; clone size: .; J gene: TRBJ2-2; CDR3 protein: CASSPKDVLLNTGELFF; CDR3 DNA: TGTGCCAGCAGTCCGAAGGACGTACTATTGAACACCGGGGAGCTGTTTTTT
V gene: TRBV4-3; D gene: TRBD1; clone size: many; J gene: TRBJ2-4; CDR3 protein: CASSQDWAGGLGIQYF; CDR3 DNA: TGCGCCAGCAGCCAAGACTGGGCAGGGGGCCTTGGCATTCAGTACTTC
V gene: TRBV7-8; D gene: .; clone size: few; J gene: TRBJ2-5; CDR3 protein: CASSTGLETQYF; CDR3 DNA: TGTGCCAGCAGCACGGGCTTGGAGACCCAGTACTTC
V gene: TRBV9; D gene: .; clone size: .; J gene: TRBJ1-4; CDR3 protein: CASSETVLTTNEKLFF; CDR3 DNA: TGTGCCAGCAGCGAGACAGTTCTTACAACTAATGAAAAACTGTTTTTT
V gene: TRBV5-6; D gene: TRBD1; clone size: few; J gene: TRBJ1-4; CDR3 protein: CASSLGTGTVATNEKLFF; CDR3 DNA: TGTGCCAGCAGCTTGGGTACCGGGACAGTCGCAACTAATGAAAAACTGTTTTTT
V gene: TRBV7-2; D gene: TRBD1; clone size: .; J gene: TRBJ2-7; CDR3 protein: CASNLRGPPSYEQYF; CDR3 DNA: TGTGCCAGCAACCTCAGGGGGCCCCCCTCCTACGAGCAGTACTTC
V gene: TRBV5-6; D gene: TRBD2; clone size: .; J gene: TRBJ2-1; CDR3 protein: CASSLRWGLAGAGEQFF; CDR3 DNA: TGTGCCAGCAGCTTGAGGTGGGGACTAGCGGGAGCGGGGGAGCAGTTCTTC
V gene: TRBV28; D gene: TRBD1; clone size: .; J gene: TRBJ2-4; CDR3 protein: CASSPGTVKYF; CDR3 DNA: TGTGCCAGCAGTCCCGGGACAGTAAAGTACTTC
V gene: TRBV9; D gene: .; clone size: .; J gene: TRBJ1-1; CDR3 protein: CASSVGPRATEAFF; CDR3 DNA: TGTGCCAGCAGCGTAGGACCGAGGGCCACTGAAGCTTTCTTT
V gene: TRBV12-3/TRBV12-4; D gene: .; clone size: once; J gene: TRBJ2-3; CDR3 protein: CAITHGFSTDTQYF; CDR3 DNA: TGTGCCATCACACACGGATTCAGCACAGATACGCAGTATTTT
V gene: TRBV5-1; D gene: TRBD2; clone size: .; J gene: TRBJ2-1; CDR3 protein: CASSWGLAGGLYNEQFF; CDR3 DNA: TGCGCCAGCAGCTGGGGTTTGGCGGGAGGACTCTACAATGAGCAGTTCTTC
V gene: TRBV20-1; D gene: .; clone size: .; J gene: TRBJ2-5; CDR3 protein: CSARDGRADVIKETQYF; CDR3 DNA: TGCAGTGCTAGAGATGGGCGAGCAGACGTAATTAAAGAGACCCAGTACTTC
V gene: TRBV5-1; D gene: .; clone size: few; J gene: TRBJ2-7; CDR3 protein: CASTRDVLDEQYF; CDR3 DNA: TGCGCCAGCACTCGGGACGTACTAGACGAGCAGTACTTC
V gene: TRBV15; D gene: TRBD2; clone size: once; J gene: TRBJ2-1; CDR3 protein: CATSDTSGRHEQFF; CDR3 DNA: TGTGCCACCAGCGACACTAGCGGGAGACATGAGCAGTTCTTC
V gene: TRBV2; D gene: .; clone size: many; J gene: TRBJ2-7; CDR3 protein: CASSEGPGSGYEQYF; CDR3 DNA: TGTGCCAGCAGTGAAGGCCCCGGGAGCGGGTACGAGCAGTACTTC
V gene: TRBV25-1; D gene: TRBD1; clone size: .; J gene: TRBJ2-5; CDR3 protein: CASAQGALETQYF; CDR3 DNA: TGTGCCAGCGCACAGGGGGCTCTAGAGACCCAGTACTTC